These T cell receptor beta chains were read from a single sample in a study of cytomegalovirus exposure and HLA in healthy donors. Sequenced by immunoSEQ multiplex PCR; TCRdb stores in-frame clones only, minus some. Of 150,000 to 200,000 clones listed, around 75% are singletons. The sequenced material came from PBMCs. Receptors were obtained from a man aged 18 to 29 in good health and CMV-seropositive. The CDR3 runs from the conserved cysteine through the conserved F or W. The D gene is left open where the match is weak. Not all rows give a size; the values are once, few, many and, for expanded clones, a class.

j_gene,d_gene,abundance,v_gene,CDR3aa,CDR3nt
TRBJ1-2,NA,few,TRBV29-1,CSVPNGVFYGYTF,TGCAGCGTTCCCAACGGGGTTTTCTATGGCTACACCTTC
TRBJ2-3,NA,few,TRBV4-1,CASSQGRGTDTQYF,TGCGCCAGCAGCCAGGGAAGGGGGACAGATACGCAGTATTTT
TRBJ2-5,NA,NA,TRBV28,CASSPPRGQETQYF,TGTGCCAGCAGTCCCCCGAGAGGCCAAGAGACCCAGTACTTC
TRBJ2-3,TRBD2,NA,TRBV7-8,CACQASGSTDTQYF,TGTGCTTGTCAGGCTAGCGGGAGCACAGATACGCAGTATTTT
TRBJ1-2,TRBD1,NA,TRBV28,CASSPTPGQRIYGYTF,TGTGCCAGCAGTCCCACGCCGGGACAGAGGATCTATGGCTACACCTTC
TRBJ2-1,NA,NA,TRBV5-4,CASSIPQGEQFF,TGTGCCAGCAGTATTCCTCAGGGTGAGCAGTTCTTC
TRBJ1-2,NA,NA,TRBV28,CASSLLGQNYGYTF,TGTGCCAGCAGTTTGTTAGGACAGAACTATGGCTACACCTTC
TRBJ1-1,NA,NA,TRBV4-1,CASSHPAGRTEAFF,TGCGCCAGCAGCCATCCCGCGGGGAGAACTGAAGCTTTCTTT
TRBJ1-2,TRBD1,NA,TRBV7-3,CASSPAGRGNGYTF,TGTGCCAGCAGCCCCGCGGGCAGGGGGAATGGCTACACCTTC
TRBJ2-1,NA,NA,TRBV7-3,CASSPERPSSYNEQFF,TGTGCCAGCAGCCCAGAGCGTCCGTCCTCCTACAATGAGCAGTTCTTC
TRBJ1-1,NA,NA,TRBV6-6,CASSARAEAFF,TGTGCCAGCAGTGCCAGGGCTGAAGCTTTCTTT
TRBJ1-2,TRBD1,NA,TRBV2,CASNDRGSNYGYTF,TGTGCCAGCAACGACAGGGGAAGTAACTATGGCTACACCTTC
TRBJ2-1,TRBD2,few,TRBV14,CASSPGLAGVGEQFF,TGTGCCAGCAGCCCGGGACTAGCGGGAGTCGGGGAGCAGTTCTTC
TRBJ1-1,NA,once,TRBV5-6,CASSLGGLAEAFF,TGTGCCAGCAGCTTGGGGGGGCTGGCTGAAGCTTTCTTT
TRBJ2-1,NA,NA,TRBV5-6,CASSTRPDSYNEQFF,TGTGCCAGCAGCACGCGGCCTGACTCCTACAATGAGCAGTTCTTC
TRBJ1-1,TRBD1,NA,TRBV11-2,CASRRDSLEAFF,TGTGCCAGCCGGAGGGACAGCCTTGAAGCTTTCTTT
TRBJ2-3,TRBD2,NA,TRBV6-1,CASSDTSGADTQYF,TGTGCCAGCAGTGATACTAGCGGGGCTGATACGCAGTATTTT
TRBJ2-5,NA,NA,TRBV5-6,CASSLGGQGGETQYF,TGTGCCAGCAGCTTGGGTGGGCAGGGTGGAGAGACCCAGTACTTC
TRBJ1-4,TRBD1,NA,TRBV28,CASSLPPGQGHEKLFF,TGTGCCAGCAGTCTACCTCCGGGACAGGGTCACGAAAAACTGTTTTTT
TRBJ1-4,NA,NA,TRBV5-5,CASSFSNEKLFF,TGTGCCAGCAGCTTTTCAAATGAAAAACTGTTTTTT
TRBJ1-4,TRBD1,NA,TRBV27,CASSSLRTGSNEKLFF,TGTGCCAGCAGTTCCCTACGGACAGGATCTAATGAAAAACTGTTTTTT
TRBJ1-1,NA,NA,TRBV6-5,CASSYGQFMNTEAFF,TGTGCCAGCAGTTACGGGCAGTTCATGAACACTGAAGCTTTCTTT
TRBJ2-5,TRBD2,NA,TRBV11-3,CASSPGGSRETQYF,TGTGCCAGCAGCCCGGGCGGGAGTAGAGAGACCCAGTACTTC